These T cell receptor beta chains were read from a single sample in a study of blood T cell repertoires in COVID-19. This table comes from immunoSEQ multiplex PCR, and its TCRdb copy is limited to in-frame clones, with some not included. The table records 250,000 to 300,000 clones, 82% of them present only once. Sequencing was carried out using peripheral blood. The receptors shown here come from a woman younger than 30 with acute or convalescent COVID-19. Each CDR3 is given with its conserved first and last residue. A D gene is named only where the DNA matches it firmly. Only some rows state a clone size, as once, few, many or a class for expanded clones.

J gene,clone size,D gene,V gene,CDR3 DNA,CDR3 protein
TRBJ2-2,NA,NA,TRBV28,TGTGCCAGCAGTTTAGGGCCACACACCGGGGAGCTGTTTTTT,CASSLGPHTGELFF
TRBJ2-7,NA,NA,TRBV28,TGTGCCAGCATCCCAGGAAGCTCCTACGAGCAGTACTTC,CASIPGSSYEQYF
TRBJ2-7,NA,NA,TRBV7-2,TGTGCCAGCAGCTTAGGAGGAGGCTACGAGCAGTACTTC,CASSLGGGYEQYF
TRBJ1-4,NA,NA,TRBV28,TGTGCCAGCAGTATGGGACTGGCTGAAAAACTGTTTTTT,CASSMGLAEKLFF
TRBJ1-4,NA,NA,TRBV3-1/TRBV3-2,TGTGCCAGCAGCCTGAACGGGAACCCAAGGGAAAAACTGTTTTTT,CASSLNGNPREKLFF
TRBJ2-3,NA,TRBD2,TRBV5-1,TGCGCCAGCAGCCTACCGGGACTAGTTCCACCCCGGGCAGATACGCAGTATTTT,CASSLPGLVPPRADTQYF
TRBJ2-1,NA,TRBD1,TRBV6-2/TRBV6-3,TGTGCCAGCAGTTACTCGGGACAGGGTTACAATGAGCAGTTCTTC,CASSYSGQGYNEQFF
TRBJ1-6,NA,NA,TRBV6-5,TGTGCCAGCAGTTACGCTAGGAATTCACCCCTCCACTTT,CASSYARNSPLHF
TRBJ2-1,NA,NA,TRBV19,TGTGCCAGTAGTATTGGGCGCGGGTTGGACTTAATCTCCTACGACTTAATCTCCTACAATGAGCAGTTCTTC,CASSIGRGLDLISYDLISYNEQFF
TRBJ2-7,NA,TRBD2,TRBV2,TGTGCCAGCAGTGCCGGGACTAGCAGATACGAGCAGTACTTC,CASSAGTSRYEQYF
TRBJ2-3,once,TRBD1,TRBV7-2,TGTGCCAGCAGCCCCAGACCGGGACAGGGGCGAGATACGCAGTATTTT,CASSPRPGQGRDTQYF
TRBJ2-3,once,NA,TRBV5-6,TGTGCCAGCAGCCCATCAGGGCGGGATACGCAGTATTTT,CASSPSGRDTQYF
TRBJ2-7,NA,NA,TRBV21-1,TGTGCCAGCAGCGGGTTCCAGGGGACCTCCTACGAGCAGTACTTC,CASSGFQGTSYEQYF
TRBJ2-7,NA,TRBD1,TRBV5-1,TGCGCCAGCAGCTCCTACGGGACAGGGATGGTGGACGAGCAGTACTTC,CASSSYGTGMVDEQYF
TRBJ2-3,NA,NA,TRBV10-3,TGTGCCATCAGTGACATCAGCGGGAGCACAGATACGCAGTATTTT,CAISDISGSTDTQYF
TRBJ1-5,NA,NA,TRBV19,TGTGCCAGTATGAGGGTTGGCAATCAGCCCCAGCATTTT,CASMRVGNQPQHF
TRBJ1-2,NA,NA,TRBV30,TGTGCCTGGACCAACTGGGAGTTGCGGGGCTATGGCTACACCTTC,CAWTNWELRGYGYTF
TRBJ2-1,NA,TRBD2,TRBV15,TGTGCCACCAGCAGGAAGCGGGAGGGCCCGCATGAGCAGTTCTTC,CATSRKREGPHEQFF
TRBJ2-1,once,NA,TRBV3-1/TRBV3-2,TGTGCCAGCAGCGGGCGACGGACTCTCTCCTACAATGAGCAGTTCTTC,CASSGRRTLSYNEQFF
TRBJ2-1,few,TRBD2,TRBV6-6,TGTGCCAGCAGTCTTCAAGATAGACTAGCGGGAGGGGAATGGGAGCAGTTCTTC,CASSLQDRLAGGEWEQFF
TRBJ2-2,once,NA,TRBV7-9,TGTGCCAGCAGCTTCCTGAACACCGGGGAGCTGTTTTTT,CASSFLNTGELFF
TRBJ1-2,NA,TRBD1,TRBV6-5,TGTGCCAGCAAGGACAGGGCGGAGGGCTACACCTTC,CASKDRAEGYTF
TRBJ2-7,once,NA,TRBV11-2,TGTGCCAGCAGCTTATGGGTAGCGGCCCGCGAGCAGTACTTC,CASSLWVAAREQYF
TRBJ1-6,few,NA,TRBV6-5,TGTGCCAGCAGACCCAGGGGCCGCAATTCACCCCTCCACTTT,CASRPRGRNSPLHF
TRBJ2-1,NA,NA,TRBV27,TGTGCCAGCAGTCCCTTCGGCGGAGGGGCGATTTACAATGAGCAGTTCTTC,CASSPFGGGAIYNEQFF
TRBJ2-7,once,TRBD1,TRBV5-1,TGCGCCAGCAGCTTCGTATCAGGGACAGGGGGCAGCTCCTACGAGCAGTACTTC,CASSFVSGTGGSSYEQYF
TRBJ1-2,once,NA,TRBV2,TGTGCCAGCAGTGAAGCCGTGGGCCGGCAGGCGACCTATGGCTACACCTTC,CASSEAVGRQATYGYTF
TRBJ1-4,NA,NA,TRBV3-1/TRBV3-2,TGTGCCAGCAGCCAAGGCAGGGTTGTCGAAAAACTGTTTTTT,CASSQGRVVEKLFF
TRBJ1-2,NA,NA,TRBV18,TGTGCCAGCTCACCAGTCGTTCAGGGGCACTATGGCTACACCTTC,CASSPVVQGHYGYTF
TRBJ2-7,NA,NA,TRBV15,TGTGCCACTTCCCGGACAGCCCCGGATTTAGTCTACGAGCAGTACTTC,CATSRTAPDLVYEQYF
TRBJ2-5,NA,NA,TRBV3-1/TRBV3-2,TGTGCCAGCAGCCAAGATGGGGCTAGCGACTACCAAGAGACCCAGTACTTC,CASSQDGASDYQETQYF
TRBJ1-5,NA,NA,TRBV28,TGTGCCAGCAGGGCCGATCTATGGGGGGATCAGCCCCAGCATTTT,CASRADLWGDQPQHF
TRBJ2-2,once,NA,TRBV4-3,TGCGCCAGCAGCCAAGTTGTCGGGTCGAACACCGGGGAGCTGTTTTTT,CASSQVVGSNTGELFF
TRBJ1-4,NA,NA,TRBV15,TGTGCCACCAGCAGAGTAAGCGCCCCCCTCGGGGCTAATGAAAAACTGTTTTTT,CATSRVSAPLGANEKLFF
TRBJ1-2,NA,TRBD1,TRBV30,TGTGCCTGGAGGACCTACAGGGGGCATGGCTACACCTTC,CAWRTYRGHGYTF
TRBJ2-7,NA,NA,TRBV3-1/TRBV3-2,TGTGCCAGCAGCCCAACGGTTACCTACGAGCAGTACTTC,CASSPTVTYEQYF
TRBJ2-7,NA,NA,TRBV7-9,TGTGCCAGCAGCTTCACTAGCTTCGACGAGCAGTACTTC,CASSFTSFDEQYF
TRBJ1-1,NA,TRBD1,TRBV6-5,TGTGCCAGCAGTCCTGGGACAGGGGGTCGTAGTGAAGCTTTCTTT,CASSPGTGGRSEAFF
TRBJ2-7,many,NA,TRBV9,TGTGCCAGCAGCGTAGGTTCCCGTGAAGATCCACTGCAGGGCATAAAGGACGAGCAGTACTTC,CASSVGSREDPLQGIKDEQYF
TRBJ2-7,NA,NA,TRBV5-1,TGCGCCAGCAGCTACAAACCCCCCGTCTCTGAGCAGTACTTC,CASSYKPPVSEQYF
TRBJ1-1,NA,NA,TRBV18,TGTGCCAGCTCACCACGGGAGCTTATGAACACTGAAGCTTTCTTT,CASSPRELMNTEAFF
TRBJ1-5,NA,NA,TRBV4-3,TGCGCCAGCAGCCAAGGGCTGCCGAATAGCAATCAGCCCCAGCATTTT,CASSQGLPNSNQPQHF
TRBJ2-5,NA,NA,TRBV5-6,TGTGCCAGCAGCTTACAGAACCAAGAGACCCAGTACTTC,CASSLQNQETQYF
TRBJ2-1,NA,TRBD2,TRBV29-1,TGCAGCGTTCTAGCGGGTATACATAGGGATGAGCAGTTCTTC,CSVLAGIHRDEQFF
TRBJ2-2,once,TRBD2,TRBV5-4,TGTGCCAGCAGCCCCGAAAGGACTAGCGGGAGGGACACCGGGGAGCTGTTTTTT,CASSPERTSGRDTGELFF
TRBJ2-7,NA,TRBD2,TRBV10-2,TGCGCCAGCGCGGACCTTAGGACTAGCGGGACCATCTACGAGCAGTACTTC,CASADLRTSGTIYEQYF
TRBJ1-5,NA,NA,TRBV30,TGTGCCTGGAGTGTTGGCCAGGGTGGTCAGCCCCAGCATTTT,CAWSVGQGGQPQHF
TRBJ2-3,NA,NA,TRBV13,TGTGCCAGCAGCTTAGGGCAGGACAATACGCAGTATTTT,CASSLGQDNTQYF
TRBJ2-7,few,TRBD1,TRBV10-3,TGTGCCATCAGTGAGCCGACAGGGTTAGGCGAGCAGTACTTC,CAISEPTGLGEQYF
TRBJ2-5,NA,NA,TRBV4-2,TGTGCCAGCAGCCAAGATCTGTTCCAAGAGACCCAGTACTTC,CASSQDLFQETQYF